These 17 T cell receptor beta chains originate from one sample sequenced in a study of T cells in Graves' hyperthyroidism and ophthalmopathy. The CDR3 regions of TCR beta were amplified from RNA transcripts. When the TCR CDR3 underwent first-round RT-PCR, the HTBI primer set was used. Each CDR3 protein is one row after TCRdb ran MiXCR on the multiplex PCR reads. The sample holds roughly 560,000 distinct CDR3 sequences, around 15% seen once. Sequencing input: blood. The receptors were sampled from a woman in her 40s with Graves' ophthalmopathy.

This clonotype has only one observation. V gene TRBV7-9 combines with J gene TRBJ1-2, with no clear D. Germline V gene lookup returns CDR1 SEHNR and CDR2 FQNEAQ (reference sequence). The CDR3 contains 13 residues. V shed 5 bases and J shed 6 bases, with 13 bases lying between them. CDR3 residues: CASSASGFDGYTF. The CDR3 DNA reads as TGTGCCAGCAGCGCAAGCGGGTTCGATGGCTACACCTTC.

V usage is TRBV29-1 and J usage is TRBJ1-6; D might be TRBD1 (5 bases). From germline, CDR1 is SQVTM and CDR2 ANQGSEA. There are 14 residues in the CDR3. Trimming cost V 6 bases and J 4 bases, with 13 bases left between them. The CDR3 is CSVPGLIYNSPLHF. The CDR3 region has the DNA TGCAGCGTCCCGGGACTGATTTATAATTCACCCCTCCACTTT.

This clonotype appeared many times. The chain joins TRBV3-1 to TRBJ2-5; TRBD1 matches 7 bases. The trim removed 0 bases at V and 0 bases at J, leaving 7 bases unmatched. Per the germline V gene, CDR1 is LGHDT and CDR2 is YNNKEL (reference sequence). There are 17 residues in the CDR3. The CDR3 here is CASSQDLFGTDQETQYF. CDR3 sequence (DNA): TGTGCCAGCAGCCAAGATCTTTTCGGGACAGACCAAGAGACCCAGTACTTC.

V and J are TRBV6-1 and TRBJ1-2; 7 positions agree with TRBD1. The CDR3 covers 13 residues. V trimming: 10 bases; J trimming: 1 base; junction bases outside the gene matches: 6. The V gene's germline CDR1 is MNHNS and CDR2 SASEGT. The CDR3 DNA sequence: TGTGCCACACAGGGGAATCTTAACTATGGCTACACCTTC. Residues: CATQGNLNYGYTF.

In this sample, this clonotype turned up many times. CDR3 in DNA: TGTGCCAGCAGTTTCGGCGGCCTCTCCTACGAGCAGTACTTC. Its translation is CASSFGGLSYEQYF. The V call is TRBV27, the J call TRBJ2-7, with no clear D. The V end was cut by 3 bases, the J end by 0 bases, with 9 bases between. The germline CDR1 and CDR2 sequences are MNHEY and SMNVEV (reference sequence). The CDR3 covers 14 residues.

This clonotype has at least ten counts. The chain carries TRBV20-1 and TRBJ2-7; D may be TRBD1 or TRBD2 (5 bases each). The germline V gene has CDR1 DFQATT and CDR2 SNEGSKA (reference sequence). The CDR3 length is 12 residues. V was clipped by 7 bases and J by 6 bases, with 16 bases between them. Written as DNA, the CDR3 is TGCAGTGTTGAGGGCAGGGTTACCGAGCAGTACTTC. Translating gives CSVEGRVTEQYF.

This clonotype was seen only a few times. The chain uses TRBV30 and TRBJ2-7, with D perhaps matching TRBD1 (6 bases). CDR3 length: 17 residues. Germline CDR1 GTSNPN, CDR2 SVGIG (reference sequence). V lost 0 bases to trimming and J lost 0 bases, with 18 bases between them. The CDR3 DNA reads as TGTGCCTGGAGTGTCCCCAAGCCTTGGACAGTCTCCTACGAGCAGTACTTC. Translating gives CAWSVPKPWTVSYEQYF.

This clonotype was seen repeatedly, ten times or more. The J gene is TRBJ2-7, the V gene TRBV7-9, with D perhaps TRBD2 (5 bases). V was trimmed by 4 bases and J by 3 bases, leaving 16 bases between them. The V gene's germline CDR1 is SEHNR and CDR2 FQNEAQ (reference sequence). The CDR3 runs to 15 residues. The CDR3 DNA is TGTGCCAGCAGCTCTAGCTCCTCCTCGGGCTACGAGCAGTACTTC. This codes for CASSSSSSSGYEQYF.

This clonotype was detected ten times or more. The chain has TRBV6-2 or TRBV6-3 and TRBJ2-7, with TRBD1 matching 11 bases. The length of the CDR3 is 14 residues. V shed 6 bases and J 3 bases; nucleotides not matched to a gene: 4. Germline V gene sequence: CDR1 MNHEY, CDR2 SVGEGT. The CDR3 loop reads CASRRTGGIYEQYF. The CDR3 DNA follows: TGTGCCAGCAGGCGGACAGGGGGCATCTACGAGCAGTACTTC.

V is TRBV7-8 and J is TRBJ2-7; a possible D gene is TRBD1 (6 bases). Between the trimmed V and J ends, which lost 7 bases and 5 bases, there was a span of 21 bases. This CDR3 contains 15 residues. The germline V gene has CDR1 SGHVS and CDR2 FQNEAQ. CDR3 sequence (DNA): TGTGCCAGCATCCTGGACAGTCGGGGTTACAACGAGCAGTACTTC. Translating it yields CASILDSRGYNEQYF.

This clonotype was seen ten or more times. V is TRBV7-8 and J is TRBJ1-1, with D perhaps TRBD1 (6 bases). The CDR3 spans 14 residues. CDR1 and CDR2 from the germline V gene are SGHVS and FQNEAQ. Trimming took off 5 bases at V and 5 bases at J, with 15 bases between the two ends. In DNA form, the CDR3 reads TGTGCCAGCAGCCGAACTCAGGGGCGAACTGAAGCTTTCTTT. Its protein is CASSRTQGRTEAFF.

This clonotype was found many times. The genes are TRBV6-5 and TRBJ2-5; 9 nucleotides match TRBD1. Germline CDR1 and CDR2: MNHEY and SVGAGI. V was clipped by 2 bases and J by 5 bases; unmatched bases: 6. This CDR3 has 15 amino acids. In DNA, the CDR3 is TGTGCCAGCAGTTACCGGGACAGGGAGGGCGAGACCCAGTACTTC. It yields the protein CASSYRDREGETQYF.

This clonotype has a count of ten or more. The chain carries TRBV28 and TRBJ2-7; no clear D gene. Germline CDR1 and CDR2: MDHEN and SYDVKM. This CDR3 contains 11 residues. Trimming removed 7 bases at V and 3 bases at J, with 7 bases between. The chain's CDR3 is CASTSDYEQYF. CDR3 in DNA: TGTGCCAGCACCTCGGACTACGAGCAGTACTTC. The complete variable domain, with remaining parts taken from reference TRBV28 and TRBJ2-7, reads DVKVTQSSRYLVKRTGEKVFLECVQDMDHENMFWYRQDPGLGLRLIYFSYDVKMKEKGDIPEGYSVSREKKERFSLILESASTNQTSMYLCASTSDYEQYFGPGTRLTVT.

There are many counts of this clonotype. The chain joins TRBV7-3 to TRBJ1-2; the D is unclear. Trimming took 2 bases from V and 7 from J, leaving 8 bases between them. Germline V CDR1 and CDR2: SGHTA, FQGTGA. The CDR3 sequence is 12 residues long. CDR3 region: CASSLLRTGYTF. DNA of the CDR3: TGTGCCAGCAGCTTACTGAGGACTGGCTACACCTTC.

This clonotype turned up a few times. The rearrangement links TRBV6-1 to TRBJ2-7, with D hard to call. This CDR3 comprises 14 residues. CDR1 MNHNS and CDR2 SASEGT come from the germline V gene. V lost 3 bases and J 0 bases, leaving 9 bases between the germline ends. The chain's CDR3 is CASSEVRSSYEQYF. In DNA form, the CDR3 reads TGTGCCAGCAGTGAGGTCAGGAGCTCCTACGAGCAGTACTTC.

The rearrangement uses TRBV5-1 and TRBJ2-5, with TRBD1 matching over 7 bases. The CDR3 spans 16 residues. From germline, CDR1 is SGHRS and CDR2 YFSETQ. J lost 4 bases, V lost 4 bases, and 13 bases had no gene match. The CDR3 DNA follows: TGCGCCAGCAGCCTTCCGACAGGGATGGATGGAGAGACCCAGTACTTC. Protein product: CASSLPTGMDGETQYF.

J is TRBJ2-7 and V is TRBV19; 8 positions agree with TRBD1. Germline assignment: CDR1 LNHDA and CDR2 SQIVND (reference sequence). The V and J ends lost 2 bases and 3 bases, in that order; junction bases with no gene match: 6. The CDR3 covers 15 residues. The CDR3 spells CASSILAGGGYEQYF. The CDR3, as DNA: TGTGCCAGTAGTATACTGGCAGGGGGCGGCTACGAGCAGTACTTC.